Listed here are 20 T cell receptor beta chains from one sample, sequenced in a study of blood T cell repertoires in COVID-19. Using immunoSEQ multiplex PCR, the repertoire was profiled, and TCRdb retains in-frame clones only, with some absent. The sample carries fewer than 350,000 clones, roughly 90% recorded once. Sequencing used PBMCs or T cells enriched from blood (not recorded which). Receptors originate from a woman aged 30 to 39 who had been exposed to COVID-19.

The CDR3 is CASSLPEALYNEQFF. CDR3 bases: TGTGCCAGCAGTCTCCCAGAAGCGCTCTACAATGAGCAGTTCTTC. The chain carries TRBV28 and TRBJ2-1; D gene ambiguous. Germline V lookup: CDR1 MDHEN, CDR2 SYDVKM. The CDR3 spans 15 residues. The ends were cut back, 5 bases at V and 3 bases at J, with 14 bases in the middle.

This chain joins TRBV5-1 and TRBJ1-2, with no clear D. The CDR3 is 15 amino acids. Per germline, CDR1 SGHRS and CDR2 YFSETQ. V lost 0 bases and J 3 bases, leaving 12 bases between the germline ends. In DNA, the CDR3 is TGCGCCAGCAGCTTGGCTGGGCAGACCCACTATGGCTACACCTTC. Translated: CASSLAGQTHYGYTF.

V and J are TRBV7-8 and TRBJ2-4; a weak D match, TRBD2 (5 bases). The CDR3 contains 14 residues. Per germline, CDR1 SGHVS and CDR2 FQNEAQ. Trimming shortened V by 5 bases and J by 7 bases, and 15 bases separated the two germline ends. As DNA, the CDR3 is TGTGCCAGCAGCGAACAAGGACTGACGAACATTCAGTACTTC. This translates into CASSEQGLTNIQYF.

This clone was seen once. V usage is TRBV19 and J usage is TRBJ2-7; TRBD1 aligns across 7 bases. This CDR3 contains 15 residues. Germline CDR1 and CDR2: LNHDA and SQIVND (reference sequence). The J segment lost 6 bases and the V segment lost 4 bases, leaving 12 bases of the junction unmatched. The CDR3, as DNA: TGTGCCAGTAGTACCACCTCCCGGACAGGCGTCGAGCAGTACTTC. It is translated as CASSTTSRTGVEQYF.

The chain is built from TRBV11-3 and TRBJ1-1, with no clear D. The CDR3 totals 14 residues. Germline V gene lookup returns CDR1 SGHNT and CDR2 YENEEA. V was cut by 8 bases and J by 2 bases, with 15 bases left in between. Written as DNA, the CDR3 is TGTGCCAGCGGGCCGGTCGGGATCAACACTGAAGCTTTCTTT. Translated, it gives CASGPVGINTEAFF. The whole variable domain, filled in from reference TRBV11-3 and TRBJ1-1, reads EAGVVQSPRYKIIEKKQPVAFWCNPISGHNTLYWYLQNLGQGPELLIRYENEEAVDDSQLPKDRFSAERLKGVDSTLKIQPAELGDSAVYLCASGPVGINTEAFFGQGTRLTVV.

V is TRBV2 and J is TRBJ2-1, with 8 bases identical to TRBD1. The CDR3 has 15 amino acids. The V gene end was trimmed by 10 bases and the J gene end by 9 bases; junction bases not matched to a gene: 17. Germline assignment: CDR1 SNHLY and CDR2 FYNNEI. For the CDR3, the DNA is TGTGCCACAACCGCCGCAGGGGGCGCTGCGGGTGAGCAGTTCTTC. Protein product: CATTAAGGAAGEQFF. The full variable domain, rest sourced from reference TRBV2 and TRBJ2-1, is EPEVTQTPSHQVTQMGQEVILRCVPISNHLYFYWYRQILGQKVEFLVSFYNNEISEKSEIFDDQFSVERPDGSNFTLKIRSTKLEDSAMYFCATTAAGGAAGEQFFGPGTRLTVL.

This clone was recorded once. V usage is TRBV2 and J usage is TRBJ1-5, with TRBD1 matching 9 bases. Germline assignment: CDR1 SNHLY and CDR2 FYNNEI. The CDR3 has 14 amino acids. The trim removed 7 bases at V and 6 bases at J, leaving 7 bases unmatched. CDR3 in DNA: TGTGCCAGCAATCTGGGACAGGGCGGTCAGCCCCAGCATTTT. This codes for CASNLGQGGQPQHF.

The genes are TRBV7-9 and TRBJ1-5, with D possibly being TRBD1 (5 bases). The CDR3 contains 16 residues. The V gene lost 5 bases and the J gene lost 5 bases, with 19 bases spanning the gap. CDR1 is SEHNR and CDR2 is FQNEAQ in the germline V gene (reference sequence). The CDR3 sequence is CASSGLRDSSYQPQHF. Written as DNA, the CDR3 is TGTGCCAGCAGCGGGCTCCGGGACTCCTCTTATCAGCCCCAGCATTTT.

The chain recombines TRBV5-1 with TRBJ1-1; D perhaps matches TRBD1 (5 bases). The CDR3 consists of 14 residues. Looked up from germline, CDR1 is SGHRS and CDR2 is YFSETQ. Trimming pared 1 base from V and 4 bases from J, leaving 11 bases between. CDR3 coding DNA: TGCGCCAGCAGCTTGAACGGGGGATCCACTGAAGCTTTCTTT. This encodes CASSLNGGSTEAFF.

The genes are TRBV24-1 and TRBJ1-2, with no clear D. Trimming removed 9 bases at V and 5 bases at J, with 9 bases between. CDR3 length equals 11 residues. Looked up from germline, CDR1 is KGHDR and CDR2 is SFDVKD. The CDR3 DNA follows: TGTGCCACCCGGGGAGGATATGGCTACACCTTC. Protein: CATRGGYGYTF.

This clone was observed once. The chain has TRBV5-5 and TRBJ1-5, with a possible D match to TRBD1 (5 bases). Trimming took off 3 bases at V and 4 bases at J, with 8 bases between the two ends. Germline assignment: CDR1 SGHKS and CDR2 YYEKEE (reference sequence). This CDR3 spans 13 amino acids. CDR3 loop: CASSWDLNQPQHF. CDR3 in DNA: TGTGCCAGCAGCTGGGACTTAAATCAGCCCCAGCATTTT. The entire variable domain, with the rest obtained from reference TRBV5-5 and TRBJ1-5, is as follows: DAGVTQSPTHLIKTRGQQVTLRCSPISGHKSVSWYQQVLGQGPQFIFQYYEKEERGRGNFPDRFSARQFPNYSSELNVNALLLGDSALYLCASSWDLNQPQHFGDGTRLSIL.

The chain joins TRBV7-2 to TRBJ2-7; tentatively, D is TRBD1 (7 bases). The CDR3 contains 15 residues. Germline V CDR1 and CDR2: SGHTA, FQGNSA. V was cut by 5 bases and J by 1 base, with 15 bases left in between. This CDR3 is CASSPAGTVSYEQYF. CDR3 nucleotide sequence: TGTGCCAGCAGCCCCGCGGGGACAGTATCCTACGAGCAGTACTTC.

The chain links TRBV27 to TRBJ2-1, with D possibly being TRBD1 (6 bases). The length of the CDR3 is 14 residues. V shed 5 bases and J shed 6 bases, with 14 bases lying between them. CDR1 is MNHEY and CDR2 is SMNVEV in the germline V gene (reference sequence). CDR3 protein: CASSPLSRGNEQFF. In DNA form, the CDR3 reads TGTGCCAGCAGTCCTCTTTCCAGGGGCAATGAGCAGTTCTTC.

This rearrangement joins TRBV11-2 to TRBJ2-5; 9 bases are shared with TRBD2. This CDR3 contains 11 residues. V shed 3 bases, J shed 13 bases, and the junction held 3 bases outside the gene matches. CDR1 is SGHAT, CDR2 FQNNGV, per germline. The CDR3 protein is CASSFMGLAYF. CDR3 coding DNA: TGTGCCAGCAGCTTTATGGGACTAGCGTACTTC. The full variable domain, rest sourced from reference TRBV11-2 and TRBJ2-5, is EAGVAQSPRYKIIEKRQSVAFWCNPISGHATLYWYQQILGQGPKLLIQFQNNGVVDDSQLPKDRFSAERLKGVDSTLKIQPAKLEDSAVYLCASSFMGLAYFGPGTRLLVL.

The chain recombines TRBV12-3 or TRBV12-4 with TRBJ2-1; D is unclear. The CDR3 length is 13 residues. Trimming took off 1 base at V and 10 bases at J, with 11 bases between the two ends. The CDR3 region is CASSLVQNGEQFF. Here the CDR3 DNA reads TGTGCCAGCAGTTTAGTGCAAAACGGGGAGCAGTTCTTC.

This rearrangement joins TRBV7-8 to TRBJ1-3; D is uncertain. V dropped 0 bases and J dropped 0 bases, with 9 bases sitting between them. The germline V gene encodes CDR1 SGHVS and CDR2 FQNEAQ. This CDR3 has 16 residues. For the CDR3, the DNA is TGTGCCAGCAGCTTAGCAAACGCAGGCTCTGGAAACACCATATATTTT. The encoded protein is CASSLANAGSGNTIYF.

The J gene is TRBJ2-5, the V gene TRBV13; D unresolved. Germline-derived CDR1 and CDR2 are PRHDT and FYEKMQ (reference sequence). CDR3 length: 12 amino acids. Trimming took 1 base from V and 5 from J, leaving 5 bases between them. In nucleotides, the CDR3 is TGTGCCAGCAGCTTAGTTTCGGAGACCCAGTACTTC. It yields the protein CASSLVSETQYF. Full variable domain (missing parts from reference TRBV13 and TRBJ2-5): AAGVIQSPRHLIKEKRETATLKCYPIPRHDTVYWYQQGPGQDPQFLISFYEKMQSDKGSIPDRFSAQQFSDYHSELNMSSLELGDSALYFCASSLVSETQYFGPGTRLLVL.

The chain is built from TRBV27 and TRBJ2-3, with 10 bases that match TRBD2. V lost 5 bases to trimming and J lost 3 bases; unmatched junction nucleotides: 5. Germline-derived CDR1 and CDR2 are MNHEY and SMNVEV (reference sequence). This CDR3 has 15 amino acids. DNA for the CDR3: TGTGCCAGCAGTCCCCAACTAGCGGGAACAGATACGCAGTATTTT. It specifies CASSPQLAGTDTQYF.

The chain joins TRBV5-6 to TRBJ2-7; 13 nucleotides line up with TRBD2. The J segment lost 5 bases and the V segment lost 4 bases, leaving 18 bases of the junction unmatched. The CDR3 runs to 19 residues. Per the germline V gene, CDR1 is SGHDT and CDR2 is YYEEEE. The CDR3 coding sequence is TGTGCCAGCAGCAGCGGACTAGCGGGAGTAGGAATAGTGAGGCACGAGCAGTACTTC. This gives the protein CASSSGLAGVGIVRHEQYF.

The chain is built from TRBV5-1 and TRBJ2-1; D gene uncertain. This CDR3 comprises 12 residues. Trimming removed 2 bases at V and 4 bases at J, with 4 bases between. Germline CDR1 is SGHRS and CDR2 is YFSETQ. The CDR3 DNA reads TGCGCCAGCAGCTTCGGTTACAATGAGCAGTTCTTC. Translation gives CASSFGYNEQFF.